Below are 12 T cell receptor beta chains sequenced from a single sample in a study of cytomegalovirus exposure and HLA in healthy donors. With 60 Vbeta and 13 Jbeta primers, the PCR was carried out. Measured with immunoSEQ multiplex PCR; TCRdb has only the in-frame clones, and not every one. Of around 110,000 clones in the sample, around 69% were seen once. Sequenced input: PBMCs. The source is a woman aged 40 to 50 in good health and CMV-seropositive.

CDR3 DNA: TGTGCCAGCAGCAAGGGACAGGCAACGGCCGGGGAGCTGTTTTTT. This codes for CASSKGQATAGELFF. The rearrangement links TRBV7-2 to TRBJ2-2, with TRBD1 matching over 8 bases. V lost 5 bases and J lost 6; bases outside the gene matches: 8. This CDR3 spans 15 amino acids. Germline assignment: CDR1 SGHTA and CDR2 FQGNSA.

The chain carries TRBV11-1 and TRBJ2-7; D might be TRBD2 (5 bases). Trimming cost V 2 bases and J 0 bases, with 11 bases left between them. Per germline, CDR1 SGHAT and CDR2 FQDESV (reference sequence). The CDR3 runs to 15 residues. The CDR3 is CASSLNVGNSYEQYF. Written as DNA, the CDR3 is TGTGCCAGCAGCTTAAACGTCGGGAACTCCTACGAGCAGTACTTC.

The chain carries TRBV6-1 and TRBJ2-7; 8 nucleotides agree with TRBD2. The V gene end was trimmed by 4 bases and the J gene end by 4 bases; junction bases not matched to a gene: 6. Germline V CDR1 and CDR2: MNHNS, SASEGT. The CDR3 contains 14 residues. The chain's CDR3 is CASSGERGPYEQYF. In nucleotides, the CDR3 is TGTGCCAGCAGTGGGGAGCGGGGGCCTTACGAGCAGTACTTC.

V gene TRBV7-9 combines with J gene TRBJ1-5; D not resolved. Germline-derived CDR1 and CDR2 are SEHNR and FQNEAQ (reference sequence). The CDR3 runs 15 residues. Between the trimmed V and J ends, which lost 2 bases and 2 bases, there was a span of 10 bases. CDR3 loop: CASSLFVGGNQPQHF. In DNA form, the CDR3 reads TGTGCCAGCAGCTTATTCGTGGGCGGCAATCAGCCCCAGCATTTT.

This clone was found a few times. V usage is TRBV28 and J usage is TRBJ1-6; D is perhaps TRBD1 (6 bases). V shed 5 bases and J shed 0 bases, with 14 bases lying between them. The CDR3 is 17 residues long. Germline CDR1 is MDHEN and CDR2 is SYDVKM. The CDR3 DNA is TGTGCCAGCAGTCGTAACGGACAGAGCTCCTATAATTCACCCCTCCACTTT. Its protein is CASSRNGQSSYNSPLHF.

CDR3 region: CASSVPSTDTQYF. The CDR3 DNA reads as TGTGCCAGCAGTGTTCCTAGCACAGATACGCAGTATTTT. The chain joins TRBV6-1 to TRBJ2-3; D ambiguous. The CDR3 has 13 residues. The germline V and J ends were trimmed by 4 bases and 0 bases, with 5 bases remaining between them. CDR1 and CDR2 (germline): MNHNS, SASEGT.

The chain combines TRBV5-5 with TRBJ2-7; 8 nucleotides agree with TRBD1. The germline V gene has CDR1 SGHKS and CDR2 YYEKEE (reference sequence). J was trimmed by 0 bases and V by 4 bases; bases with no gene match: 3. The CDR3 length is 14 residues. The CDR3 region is CASSRTGSSYEQYF. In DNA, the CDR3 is TGTGCCAGCAGCCGGACAGGGAGCTCCTACGAGCAGTACTTC.

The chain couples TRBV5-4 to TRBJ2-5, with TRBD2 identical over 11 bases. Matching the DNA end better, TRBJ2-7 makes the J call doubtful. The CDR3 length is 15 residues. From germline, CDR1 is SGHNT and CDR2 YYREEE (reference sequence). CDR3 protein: CASSPGTSGTYEQYF. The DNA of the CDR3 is TGTGCCAGCAGCCCCGGGACTAGCGGCACCTACGAGCAGTACTTC.

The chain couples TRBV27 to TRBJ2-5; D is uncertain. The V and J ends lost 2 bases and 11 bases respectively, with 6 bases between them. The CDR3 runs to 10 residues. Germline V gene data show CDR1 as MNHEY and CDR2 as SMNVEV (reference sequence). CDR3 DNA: TGTGCCAGCAGTTTAGGAGAGCAGTACTTC. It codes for CASSLGEQYF.

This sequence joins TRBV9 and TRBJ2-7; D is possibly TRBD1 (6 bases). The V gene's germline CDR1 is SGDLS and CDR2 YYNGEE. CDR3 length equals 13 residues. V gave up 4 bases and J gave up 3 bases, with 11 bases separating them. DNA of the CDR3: TGTGCCAGCAGCTCAGGGGCGGGCTACGAGCAGTACTTC. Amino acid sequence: CASSSGAGYEQYF.

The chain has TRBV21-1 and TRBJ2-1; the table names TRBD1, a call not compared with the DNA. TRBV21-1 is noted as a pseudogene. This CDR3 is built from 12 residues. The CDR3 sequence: CASSEGGYEQFF. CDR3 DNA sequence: TGTGCCAGCAGCGAAGGGGGCTATGAGCAGTTCTTC.

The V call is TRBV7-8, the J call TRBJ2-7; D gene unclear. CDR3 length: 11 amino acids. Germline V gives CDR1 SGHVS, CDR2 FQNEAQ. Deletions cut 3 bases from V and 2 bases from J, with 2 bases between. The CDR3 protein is CASSFTYEQYF. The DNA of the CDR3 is TGTGCCAGCAGCTTTACCTACGAGCAGTACTTC.